This paragraph covers one T cell receptor (beta chain) sequence. Its cognate antigen is unknown. This entry comes from a study of shared clonotypes between healthy human individuals. With 0 bases clipped from V and 10 bases from J, the junction kept 6 bases outside the gene matches. This CDR3 spans 13 amino acids. Germline V CDR1 and CDR2: SQVTM, ANQGSEA. This table comes from immunoSEQ multiplex PCR, and its TCRdb copy is limited to in-frame clones, with some not included. The sample includes over 2 million clones, approximately 90% seen only once; the top ten take 0.37%. Findings of the study overall: Naive subsets tended to show greater estimated richness than memory subsets.

The clonotype comes from a man younger than 35 in good health. Some clones in this sample may be carry-over from other donors' samples. The genes are TRBV29-1 and TRBJ2-1, with 7 nucleotides matching TRBD2. Input material: naive CD4+ T cells from PBMCs. Subset: CD45RA+ positively selected. CDR3 nucleotides: TGCAGCGTTGAAGAGGCGGGAGTCCGGGAGCAGTTCTTC. Its translation: CSVEEAGVREQFF.